This T cell receptor (beta chain) was observed in a study of T cell clones after liver transplantation. Data came from immunoSEQ multiplex PCR; TCRdb stores just in-frame clones and leaves some out. The table has around 60,000 clones, 71% seen once. Germline CDR1 and CDR2: KGHSH and LQKENI. The CDR3 has 15 residues. V lost 2 bases and J lost 7; bases outside the gene matches: 3. The sample here was CD4+ T cells from blood, taken before liver transplant. The V gene is TRBV18, the J gene TRBJ2-2, with 11 bases aligning to TRBD2. The receptor was isolated from a human donor who received a liver transplant. The CDR3 region is CASSPEGLAVGELFF. In DNA, the CDR3 is TGTGCCAGCTCACCAGAGGGACTAGCGGTCGGGGAGCTGTTTTTT.